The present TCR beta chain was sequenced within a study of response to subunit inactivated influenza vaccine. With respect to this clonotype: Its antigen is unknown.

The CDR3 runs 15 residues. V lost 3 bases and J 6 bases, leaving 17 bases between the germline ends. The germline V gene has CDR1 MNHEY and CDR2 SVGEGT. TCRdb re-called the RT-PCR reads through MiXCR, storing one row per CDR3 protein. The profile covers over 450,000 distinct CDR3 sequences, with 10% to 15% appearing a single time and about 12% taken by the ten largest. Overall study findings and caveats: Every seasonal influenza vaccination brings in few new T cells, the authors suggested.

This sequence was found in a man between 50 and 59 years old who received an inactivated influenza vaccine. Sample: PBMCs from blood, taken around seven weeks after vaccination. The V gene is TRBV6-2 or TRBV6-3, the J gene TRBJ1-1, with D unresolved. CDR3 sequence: CASSYFSGPSAEAFF. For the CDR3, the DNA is TGTGCCAGCAGTTATTTCTCGGGCCCCTCGGCTGAAGCTTTCTTT.